In its sample, the clone carrying this TCR beta chain was seen once. Its antigen is not known. This specimen comes from a study of CD4 T cells in relation to SARS-CoV-2 and coronaviruses. Study summary: Convalescent patients were about eight males and a few females; two were Hispanic. Findings of the study overall: No crossreactivity against non-spike viral proteins was tested here.

The V segment lost 1 base and the J segment 12 bases; nucleotides outside the gene matches: 5. Germline V CDR1 and CDR2: SGHDT, YYEEEE. This CDR3 contains 15 residues. For about nine days, around 91,000 sorted CD4+ cells grew with T cell-depleted PBMCs and CEF. Some clones are missing from TCRdb's copy, which holds only in-frame ones; the method was immunoSEQ multiplex PCR. This table holds about 41,000 clones, 84% found once. This TCR derives from an adult with COVID-19. Sequencing was performed on naive CD4+ T cells from PBMCs, cultured in vitro. The subset was: naive CD4+ T cells isolated by negative enrichment. This chain connects TRBV5-6 to TRBJ2-1; 15 bases are a match to TRBD2. This chain's CDR3 is CASSLLGLAGGGQFF. The CDR3 DNA reads TGTGCCAGCAGCTTGTTGGGACTAGCGGGAGGAGGGCAGTTCTTC.